Listed below are T cell receptor beta chains from one sample, sequenced in a study of blood T cells in healthy people across ages. TCRdb processed the 5' RACE reads anew with MiXCR; each CDR3 protein has one entry. The table shows hundreds of thousands of distinct CDR3 sequences, with around 45% occurring only once. Source material: blood. The receptors here all came from a man in his sixties in good health. CDR3s include the opening cysteine and the closing phenylalanine or tryptophan. A D gene is named only where the DNA matches it firmly. Where a row states a size, it is once, few, many or the class of an expanded clone; other rows omit it.

DNA	CDR3	V	size	D	J
TGTGCCAGCAGCCCCGGGACAGCCAATTCACCCCTCCACTTT	CASSPGTANSPLHF	TRBV7-9	many	TRBD1	TRBJ1-6
TGTGCCAGCAGTTCACTCCAACTAGGAAAGGAGACCCAGTACTTC	CASSSLQLGKETQYF	TRBV25-1	NA	NA	TRBJ2-5
TGTAGCGTAAAACAGGGGCAGGAGTACGAGCAGTACTTC	CSVKQGQEYEQYF	TRBV29-1	NA	TRBD1	TRBJ2-7
TGTGCCACCAGCCCGGACGGGGGGACCAAAAACATTCAGTACTTC	CATSPDGGTKNIQYF	TRBV15	NA	TRBD2	TRBJ2-4
TGTGCCAGCAGCTTCTACAGGGGGGATGGCTACACCTTC	CASSFYRGDGYTF	TRBV7-2	few	TRBD1	TRBJ1-2
TGTGCCAGCAGCCCAGGGATAGGGACAGGAGAAAAACTGTTTTTT	CASSPGIGTGEKLFF	TRBV7-2	NA	TRBD1	TRBJ1-4
TGTGCCATCAGTGAGTCGACAGGGTACTCCTACAATGAGCAGTACTTC	CAISESTGYSYNEQYF	TRBV10-3	NA	TRBD1	TRBJ2-4
TGTGCCACCAGCCACCCAATGGTAGGGCGCGAGCAGTACTTC	CATSHPMVGREQYF	TRBV15	few	NA	TRBJ2-7
TGTGCCAGCAGCGTGCACAGGGGGCGAGGTTTGGATACGCAGTATTTT	CASSVHRGRGLDTQYF	TRBV9	NA	TRBD1	TRBJ2-3
TGTGCCAGCATTGAGGCAGCGGGGGGGTACAATGAGCAGTTCTTC	CASIEAAGGYNEQFF	TRBV27	NA	TRBD2	TRBJ2-1